This TCR beta chain was identified in a study of long-term antiretroviral therapy in people with HIV. Points from the study as a whole: Those clones which expanded before ART made up the dominant part of the repertoire at all time points.

It was version v3.0 of the immunoSEQ assay that was run at survey level. The assay was immunoSEQ multiplex PCR, and TCRdb's table has in-frame clones only and misses some. This table has over 35,000 clones, around 80% appearing once. The ends were cut back, 3 bases at V and 4 bases at J, with 16 bases in the middle. This CDR3 comprises 15 residues. Germline V CDR1 and CDR2: SGHRS, YFSETQ. Note on this clone: Its antigen is not known.

The receptor's source is a man in his late teens or twenties with HIV. The sequenced sample was unsorted PBMCs, obtained 1.5 years after starting antiretroviral therapy. This chain connects TRBV5-1 to TRBJ1-2, with D perhaps matching TRBD1 (5 bases). This CDR3 reads CASSSGYSGVYGYTF. DNA of the CDR3: TGCGCCAGCAGCTCCGGATATTCGGGGGTCTATGGCTACACCTTC.